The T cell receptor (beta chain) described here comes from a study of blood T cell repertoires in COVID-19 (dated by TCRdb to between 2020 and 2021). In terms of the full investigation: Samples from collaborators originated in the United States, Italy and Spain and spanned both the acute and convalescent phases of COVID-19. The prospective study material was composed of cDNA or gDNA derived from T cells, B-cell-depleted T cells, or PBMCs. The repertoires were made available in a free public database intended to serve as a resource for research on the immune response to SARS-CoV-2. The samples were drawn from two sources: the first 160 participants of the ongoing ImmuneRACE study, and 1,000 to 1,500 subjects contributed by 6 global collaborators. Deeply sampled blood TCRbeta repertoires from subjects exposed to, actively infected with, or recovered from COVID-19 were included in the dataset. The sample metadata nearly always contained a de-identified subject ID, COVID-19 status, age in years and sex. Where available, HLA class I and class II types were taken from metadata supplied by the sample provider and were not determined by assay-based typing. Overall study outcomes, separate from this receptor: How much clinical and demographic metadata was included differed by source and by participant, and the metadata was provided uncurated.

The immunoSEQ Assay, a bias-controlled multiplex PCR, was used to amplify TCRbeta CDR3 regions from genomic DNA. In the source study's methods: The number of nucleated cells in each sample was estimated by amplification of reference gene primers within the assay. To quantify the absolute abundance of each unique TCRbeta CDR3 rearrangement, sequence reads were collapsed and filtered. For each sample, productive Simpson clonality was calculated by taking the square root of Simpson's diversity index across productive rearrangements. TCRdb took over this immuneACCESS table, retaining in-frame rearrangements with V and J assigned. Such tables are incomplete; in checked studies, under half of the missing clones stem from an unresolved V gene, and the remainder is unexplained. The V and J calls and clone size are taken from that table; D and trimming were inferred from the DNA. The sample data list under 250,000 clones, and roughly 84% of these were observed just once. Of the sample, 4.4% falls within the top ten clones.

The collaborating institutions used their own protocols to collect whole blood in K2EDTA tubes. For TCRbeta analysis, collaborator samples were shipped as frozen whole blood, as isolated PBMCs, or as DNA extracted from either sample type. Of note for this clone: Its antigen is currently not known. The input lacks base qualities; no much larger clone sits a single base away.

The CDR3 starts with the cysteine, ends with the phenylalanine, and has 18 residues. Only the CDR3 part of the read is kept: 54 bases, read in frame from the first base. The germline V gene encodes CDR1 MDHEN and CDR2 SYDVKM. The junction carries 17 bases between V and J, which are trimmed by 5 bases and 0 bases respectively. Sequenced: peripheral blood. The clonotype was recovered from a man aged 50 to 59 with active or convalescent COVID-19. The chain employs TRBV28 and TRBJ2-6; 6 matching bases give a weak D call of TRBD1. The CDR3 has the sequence CASSPSGQKSSGANVLTF. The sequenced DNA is TGTGCCAGCAGTCCCTCCGGACAGAAATCCTCTGGGGCCAACGTCCTGACTTTC.